The 17 T cell receptor beta chains reported below all come from one sample, sequenced in a study of blood T cell repertoires in COVID-19. Sequencing used immunoSEQ multiplex PCR; TCRdb keeps in-frame clones, though not all of them. The repertoire holds about 180,000 clones, roughly three quarters seen once, with 10% to 15% in the top ten. The specimen was peripheral blood. The receptors stem from a woman of 80 years or more with COVID-19, enrolled during active disease.

This sequence joins TRBV5-1 and TRBJ1-1; 10 nucleotides line up with TRBD1. The CDR3 covers 14 residues. Trimming took 5 bases from V and 4 from J; bases not matched to a gene: 5. Germline V lookup: CDR1 SGHRS, CDR2 YFSETQ. The CDR3 sequence: CASRRTGGSTEAFF. The CDR3, as DNA: TGCGCCAGCAGACGGACAGGGGGAAGCACTGAAGCTTTCTTT.

This chain connects TRBV28 to TRBJ1-2, with D maybe TRBD1 (6 bases). CDR3 length: 14 amino acids. Germline lookup yields CDR1 MDHEN and CDR2 SYDVKM. Trimming stripped 5 bases from V and 2 bases from J, with 12 bases between. CDR3 sequence (DNA): TGTGCCAGCAGTGGGGCAGGGGCCAACTATGGCTACACCTTC. This encodes CASSGAGANYGYTF.

The chain recombines TRBV19 with TRBJ2-2; D unresolved. Trimming cost V 7 bases and J 2 bases, with 8 bases left between them. Germline CDR1 is LNHDA and CDR2 is SQIVND (reference sequence). The CDR3 loop spans 13 amino acids. In nucleotides, the CDR3 is TGTGCCAGTACCGGGTCAAACACCGGGGAGCTGTTTTTT. Protein sequence: CASTGSNTGELFF.

The rearrangement joins TRBV3-1 (or the pseudogene TRBV3-2) to TRBJ2-7; D gene unclear. This CDR3 has 11 residues. Germline lookup yields CDR1 LGHDT and CDR2 YNNKEL (reference sequence). V was clipped by 4 bases and J by 3 bases, with 4 bases between them. CDR3 DNA: TGTGCCAGCAGCCTTAACTACGAGCAGTACTTC. It yields the protein CASSLNYEQYF.

The CDR3 bases are TGTGCCAGCAGCCAAGGGGTCTTCTATGGCTACACCTTC. Amino acids: CASSQGVFYGYTF. The chain is built from TRBV13 and TRBJ1-2; TRBD1 is a possible D gene (5 bases). The CDR3 runs to 13 residues. CDR1 is PRHDT and CDR2 is FYEKMQ in the germline V gene (reference sequence). V shed 5 bases and J shed 4 bases, with 11 bases lying between them.

The CDR3 is CASSQVTSGKGEQFF. For the CDR3, the DNA is TGTGCCAGCAGCCAAGTGACTAGCGGGAAGGGTGAGCAGTTCTTC. This chain joins TRBV3-1 (or the pseudogene TRBV3-2) and TRBJ2-1; TRBD2 aligns across 11 bases. CDR3 length: 15 residues. Germline V gene data show CDR1 as LGHDT and CDR2 as YNNKEL (reference sequence). The trim removed 1 base at V and 9 bases at J, leaving 5 bases unmatched.

The chain links TRBV9 to TRBJ2-3; TRBD2 might be the D (6 bases). This CDR3 spans 14 amino acids. The germline V gene encodes CDR1 SGDLS and CDR2 YYNGEE. V was trimmed by 0 bases and J by 6 bases, leaving 11 bases between them. Written as DNA, the CDR3 is TGTGCCAGCAGCGTAGGGGACTCAGGTGATACGCAGTATTTT. It specifies CASSVGDSGDTQYF.

This chain uses TRBV6-2 or TRBV6-3 with TRBJ2-1; 12 bases agree with TRBD2. The CDR3 has 16 residues. The junction had 3 bases not matched to a gene; V was cut back by 5 bases and J by 1 base. The V gene's germline CDR1 is MNHEY and CDR2 SVGEGT. This CDR3 is CASSRLAGESYNEQFF. The CDR3 DNA sequence: TGTGCCAGCAGTCGACTAGCGGGAGAATCCTACAATGAGCAGTTCTTC.

This rearrangement joins TRBV7-2 to TRBJ2-2; 10 bases line up with TRBD2. The CDR3 totals 16 residues. V lost 4 bases to trimming and J lost 1 base; unmatched junction nucleotides: 3. Germline lookup yields CDR1 SGHTA and CDR2 FQGNSA. Here the CDR3 DNA reads TGTGCCAGCAGCTCCCGACTAGCGGGGAACACCGGGGAGCTGTTTTTT. It encodes CASSSRLAGNTGELFF.

V gene TRBV19 combines with J gene TRBJ1-3; no clear D. The germline CDR1 and CDR2 sequences are LNHDA and SQIVND (reference sequence). V was pared by 1 base and J by 4 bases, with 8 bases between. This CDR3 contains 14 residues. The chain's CDR3 is CASSIGGSGNTIYF. The CDR3 nucleotides are TGTGCCAGTAGTATAGGAGGCTCCGGAAACACCATATATTTT.

The chain couples TRBV11-3 to TRBJ1-2; no firm D call. Trimming left V 1 base short and J 4 bases short, with 10 bases between. The germline gives CDR1 SGHNT, CDR2 YENEEA. The CDR3 runs to 14 residues. In DNA form, the CDR3 reads TGTGCCAGCAGCTTAGTCGGCGGGATCTATGGCTACACCTTC. Translated: CASSLVGGIYGYTF.

The J gene is TRBJ1-4, the V gene TRBV19; the D is unclear. Per germline, CDR1 LNHDA and CDR2 SQIVND (reference sequence). Trimming shortened V by 6 bases and J by 7 bases, and 6 bases separated the two germline ends. The CDR3 runs to 11 residues. The CDR3 spells CASSGGEKLFF. CDR3 sequence (DNA): TGTGCCAGTAGCGGCGGTGAAAAACTGTTTTTT.

The V gene is TRBV6-5, the J gene TRBJ1-1, with D uncertain. The CDR3 has 15 residues. Germline CDR1 and CDR2: MNHEY and SVGAGI. The V and J ends lost 6 bases and 2 bases respectively, with 16 bases between them. The CDR3 bases are TGTGCCAGCAGCGGCGATTCAGGCGTTAACACTGAAGCTTTCTTT. It is translated as CASSGDSGVNTEAFF.

This clone occurred once. The chain recombines TRBV28 with TRBJ2-5, with 8 bases aligning to TRBD1. The CDR3 extends over 14 amino acids. The germline V gene has CDR1 MDHEN and CDR2 SYDVKM. J lost 5 bases, V lost 2 bases, and 4 bases had no gene match. The CDR3 spells CASSLDRGAETQYF. CDR3 nucleotide sequence: TGTGCCAGCAGTTTAGACAGGGGAGCGGAGACCCAGTACTTC.

The rearrangement uses TRBV5-4 and TRBJ1-1; possibly TRBD1 for D (6 bases). The germline V gene encodes CDR1 SGHNT and CDR2 YYREEE (reference sequence). Trimming cost V 3 bases and J 2 bases, with 17 bases left between them. The CDR3 covers 16 residues. The CDR3 reads CASSSRGFLENTEAFF. DNA of the CDR3: TGTGCCAGCAGCTCCAGGGGTTTCCTCGAAAACACTGAAGCTTTCTTT.

This chain connects TRBV18 to TRBJ2-2; D is ambiguous. Germline CDR1 KGHSH, CDR2 LQKENI. The V end was cut by 3 bases, the J end by 1 base, with 15 bases between. The CDR3 runs 17 residues. The CDR3 bases are TGTGCCAGCTCACCGGCTCTTACGACTTTGAACACCGGGGAGCTGTTTTTT. Its protein is CASSPALTTLNTGELFF.

The V and J genes are TRBV2 and TRBJ2-7, with TRBD1 matching over 7 bases. From germline, CDR1 is SNHLY and CDR2 FYNNEI. Unmatched junction bases numbered 10, after V lost 6 bases and J lost 2 bases. There are 15 residues in the CDR3. The CDR3 nucleotides read TGTGCCAGCAGCCCAACAGGGGTCGGCGCCTACGAGCAGTACTTC. This codes for CASSPTGVGAYEQYF.